Sequencing of this T cell receptor beta chain was carried out in a study of control samples from healthy donors and cancer patients (TCRdb year 2020). V gives up 3 bases and J gives up 1 base, and the segment between their germline ends measures 4 bases. The CDR3 runs 12 amino acids, cysteine and phenylalanine included. Kept here is only the CDR3 DNA, which spans 36 bases and is read in frame from base 1. The germline V gene (reference sequence) specifies SEHNR as CDR1 and FQNEAQ as CDR2. Comment on this clone: Its antigen remains undetermined. No clone much larger than this one lies a single base away; base qualities are absent.

Library creation used the immunoSEQ multiplex PCR assay. The source is immuneACCESS, and TCRdb retained only in-frame sequences with V and J called. Part of the clones is not carried over; for the studies checked, unresolved V genes explain less than half of this, and the remainder is unexplained. The sample yields tens of thousands of clones; roughly 91% were counted once. Less than 9% of the sample rests with the top ten. Material for sequencing was blood. The receptor was derived from a woman aged 55 to 70 in good health. The chain joins TRBV7-9 to TRBJ2-7; there is no confident call for the D gene. The CDR3 sequence is CASSFESYEQYF. The sequenced DNA: TGTGCCAGCAGCTTTGAGTCCTACGAGCAGTACTTC. Where the CDR3 stops, the reference TRBV7-9 and TRBJ2-7 genes take over; the full variable domain is DTGVSQNPRHKITKRGQNVTFRCDPISEHNRLYWYRQTLGQGPEFLTYFQNEAQLEKSRLLSDRFSAERPKGSFSTLEIQRTEQGDSAMYLCASSFESYEQYFGPGTRLTVT.